This TCR beta chain was identified during a study of long-term antiretroviral therapy in people with HIV. With regard to this clone: Its antigen is unknown.

Study results and caveats: Gathering of blood took place between about 2003 and 2018, possibly under older ART regimens. Repertoires from HIV showed CDR3 length ranges narrower than those of controls. Pre-ART expanded TRB clones stayed dominant throughout, though often decreasing after ART.

The run of the v3.0 immunoSEQ assay was at survey level. Repertoires were generated with immunoSEQ multiplex PCR, while TCRdb's copy carries only in-frame clones and drops some. The sample holds roughly 25,000 clones, 85% seen once. The cryopreserved samples used held roughly 0.9-10 million PBMC prior to extraction of DNA. CDR1 is SGHRS and CDR2 is YFSETQ in the germline V gene. Trimming at V came to 0 bases and at J to 3 bases, leaving 4 bases not matched to a gene. The CDR3 is 16 amino acids. The receptor's source is a man in his forties or fifties with HIV. The sequencing here drew on unsorted PBMCs, taken 2.3 years after starting antiretroviral therapy. V gene TRBV5-1 combines with J gene TRBJ2-1; 9 bases line up with TRBD2. The CDR3, as DNA: TGCGCCAGCAGCTTGGCTAGCGGGGCTAACTACAATGAGCAGTTCTTC. Amino acid sequence: CASSLASGANYNEQFF.